Sequencing of this TCR beta chain was carried out in a study of shared clonotypes between healthy human individuals. CD45RO-negative, CCR7-positively selected cells formed the naive CD8 fraction, excluding terminally differentiated effector memory CD45RA+ cells. With regard to this clone: What it binds is not known.

Libraries were prepared by immunoSEQ multiplex PCR; TCRdb keeps only in-frame clonotypes and omits some of them. The sample includes hundreds of thousands of clones, 90% to 95% of them seen just once. Whole-study findings and limits: Unshared clonotypes carried lower generation probabilities than those common to all four donors.

Germline V gives CDR1 MNHEY, CDR2 SVGAGI. The CDR3 length is 15 residues. The V gene lost 2 bases and the J gene lost 6 bases, with 17 bases spanning the gap. The clonotype was recovered from a woman in her twenties or thirties in good health. The chain has TRBV6-5 and TRBJ2-7, with D unresolved. The material sequenced was naive CD8+ T cells sorted from blood. The chain's CDR3 is CASSYDSRALTEQYF. The CDR3, as DNA: TGTGCCAGCAGTTACGATTCTAGGGCGTTGACCGAGCAGTACTTC.